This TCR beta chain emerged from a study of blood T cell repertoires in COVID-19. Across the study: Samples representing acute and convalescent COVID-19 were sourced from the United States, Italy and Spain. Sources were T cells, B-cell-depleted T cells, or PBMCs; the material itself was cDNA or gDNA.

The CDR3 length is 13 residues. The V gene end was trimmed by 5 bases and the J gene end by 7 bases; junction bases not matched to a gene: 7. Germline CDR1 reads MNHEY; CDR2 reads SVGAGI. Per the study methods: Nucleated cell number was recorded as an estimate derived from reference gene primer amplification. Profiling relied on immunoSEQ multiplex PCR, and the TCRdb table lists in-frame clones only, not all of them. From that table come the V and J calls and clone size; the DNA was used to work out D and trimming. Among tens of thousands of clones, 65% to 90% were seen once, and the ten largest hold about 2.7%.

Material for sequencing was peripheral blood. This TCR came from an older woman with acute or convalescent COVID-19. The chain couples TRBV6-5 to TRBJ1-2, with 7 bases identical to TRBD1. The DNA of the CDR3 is TGTGCCAGCAGTCTGGCCGACAGGGCTGGCTACACCTTC. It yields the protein CASSLADRAGYTF.